This T cell receptor beta chain stems from a study of identical twins. TCRdb analysed the 5' RACE reads with MiXCR anew, one entry per CDR3 protein. The sample includes roughly 200,000 distinct CDR3 sequences, 15% to 20% of them seen just once. These data are also associated with another study on T cells expressing NK-cell markers.

The sequence came from a woman between 18 and 29 years old in good health. Sequencing used CD8+ T cells sorted from blood.

The CDR3 nucleotides are TGTGCCAGCAGCTCTACGGGACAGTTAAACATTCAGTACTTC. This gives the protein CASSSTGQLNIQYF. The V gene is TRBV13, the J gene TRBJ2-4; TRBD1 aligns across 7 bases. Germline CDR1 and CDR2: PRHDT and FYEKMQ (reference sequence). The J segment lost 6 bases and the V segment lost 4 bases, leaving 6 bases of the junction unmatched. There are 14 residues in the CDR3.